Presented here are 4 T cell receptor beta chains from one specimen sequenced in a study of blood T cell repertoires in COVID-19. Some clones are missing from TCRdb's copy, which holds only in-frame ones; the method was immunoSEQ multiplex PCR. The sample has fewer than 150,000 clones, roughly 80% seen once. What was sequenced was peripheral blood. Receptors originate from a woman between 45 and 60 years old with acute or convalescent COVID-19.

The gene calls are TRBV5-1 and TRBJ2-1, with D possibly matching TRBD2 (7 bases). CDR1 SGHRS and CDR2 YFSETQ come from the germline V gene. The CDR3 spans 16 residues. V was trimmed by 7 bases and J by 7 bases, leaving 24 bases between them. The DNA for the CDR3 is TGCGCCAGCGCCACCCTCTCCGGGGGGCTGAAGAATGAGCAGTTCTTC. Translated: CASATLSGGLKNEQFF.

This chain joins TRBV14 and TRBJ2-3, with unresolved D. V lost 4 bases, J lost 7 bases, and 12 bases lay in between. CDR1 and CDR2 from the germline V gene are SGHDN and FVKESK. This CDR3 comprises 13 residues. The CDR3 here is CASSLQLKHTQYF. The CDR3 DNA follows: TGTGCCAGCAGCCTCCAATTGAAGCATACGCAGTATTTT.

CDR3 loop: CASSQSRGVNTEAFF. CDR3 DNA: TGTGCCAGCAGCCAATCCAGGGGGGTGAACACTGAAGCTTTCTTT. The rearrangement uses TRBV11-2 and TRBJ1-1, with 7 bases lining up with TRBD1. There are 15 residues in the CDR3. Germline CDR1 reads SGHAT; CDR2 reads FQNNGV. The J segment lost 0 bases and the V segment lost 5 bases, leaving 6 bases of the junction unmatched. The full variable domain, rest sourced from reference TRBV11-2 and TRBJ1-1, is EAGVAQSPRYKIIEKRQSVAFWCNPISGHATLYWYQQILGQGPKLLIQFQNNGVVDDSQLPKDRFSAERLKGVDSTLKIQPAKLEDSAVYLCASSQSRGVNTEAFFGQGTRLTVV.

This sequence joins TRBV19 and TRBJ2-2; D is possibly TRBD2 (5 bases). The length of the CDR3 is 16 residues. V shed 3 bases and J shed 3 bases, with 14 bases lying between them. Per germline, CDR1 LNHDA and CDR2 SQIVND (reference sequence). The chain's CDR3 is CASSIPSGSDTGELFF. The CDR3 region has the DNA TGTGCCAGTAGTATTCCCTCGGGATCTGACACCGGGGAGCTGTTTTTT.